The present T cell receptor (beta chain) was sequenced within a study of T cell responses to AZD1222 COVID-19 vaccine. Whole-study findings and limits: Regions 160-218 and 743-854 held dominance among vaccine-associated CD4 TCRs, which spanned spike. Donor demographics were predominantly white British with a female majority; clonal diversity may be underestimated. No repertoire was sampled before or during the peak T cell response, only after it. Only 5 or 6 AZD1222 recipients were seropositive at baseline.

Concerning this clone itself: Its antigen is not identified.

V was pared by 2 bases and J by 1 base, with 4 bases of the junction left unmatched. Germline-derived CDR1 and CDR2 are MNHNS and SASEGT. The CDR3 length is 18 residues. Generated by immunoSEQ multiplex PCR, the TCRdb table keeps only in-frame clones and is missing some. The data show nearly 110,000 clones, around 90% seen once. The chain is built from TRBV6-1 and TRBJ2-2; 13 nucleotides agree with TRBD2. Sample: peripheral blood, taken on day 0 of AZD1222 vaccination. This receptor was obtained from an adult in good health. CDR3 bases: TGTGCCAGCAGTGAAAAACTAGCGGGGGGGTTGAACACCGGGGAGCTGTTTTTT. Encoded protein: CASSEKLAGGLNTGELFF.